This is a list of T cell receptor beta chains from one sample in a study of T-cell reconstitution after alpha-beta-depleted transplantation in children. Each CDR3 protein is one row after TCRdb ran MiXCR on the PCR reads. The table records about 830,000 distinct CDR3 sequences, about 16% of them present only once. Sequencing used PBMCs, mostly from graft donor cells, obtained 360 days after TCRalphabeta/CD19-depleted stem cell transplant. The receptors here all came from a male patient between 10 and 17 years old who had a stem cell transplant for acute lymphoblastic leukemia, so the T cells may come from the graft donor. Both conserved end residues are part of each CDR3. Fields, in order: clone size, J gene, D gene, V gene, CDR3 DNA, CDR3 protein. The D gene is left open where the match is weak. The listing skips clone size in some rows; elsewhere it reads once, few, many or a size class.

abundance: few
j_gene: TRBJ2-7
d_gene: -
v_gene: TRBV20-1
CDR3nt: TGCAGTGCTAGAGAGGAGGGGACGTCCTCCTACGAGCAGTACTTC
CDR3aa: CSAREEGTSSYEQYF

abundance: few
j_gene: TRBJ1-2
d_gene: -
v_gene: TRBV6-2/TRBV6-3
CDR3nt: TGTGCCAGCAGTGTGGGACACAACTATGGCTACACCTTC
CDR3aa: CASSVGHNYGYTF

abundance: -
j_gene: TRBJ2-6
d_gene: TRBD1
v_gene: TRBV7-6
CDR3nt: TGTGCCAGCAGCCCTCTGCAGGGGGCCGCTGGGGCCAACGTCCTGACTTTC
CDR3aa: CASSPLQGAAGANVLTF

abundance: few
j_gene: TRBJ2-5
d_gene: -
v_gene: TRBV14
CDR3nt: TGTGCCAGCAGCCAAGATATCCACGAGCGAGAGACCCAGTACTTC
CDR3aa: CASSQDIHERETQYF

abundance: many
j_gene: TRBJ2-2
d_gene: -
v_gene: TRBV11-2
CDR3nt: TGTGCCAGCAGCTTAGATCGTGGACTGTACACCGGGGAGCTGTTTTTT
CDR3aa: CASSLDRGLYTGELFF

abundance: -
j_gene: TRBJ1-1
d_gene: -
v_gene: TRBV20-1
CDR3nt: TGCAGTGCCGGACAGCTGAACACTGAAGCTTTCTTT
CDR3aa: CSAGQLNTEAFF

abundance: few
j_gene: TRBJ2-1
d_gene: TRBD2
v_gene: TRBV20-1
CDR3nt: TGCAGTGCTAGAGATGGGACTAGCGGGCTACACAATGAGCAGTTCTTC
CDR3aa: CSARDGTSGLHNEQFF

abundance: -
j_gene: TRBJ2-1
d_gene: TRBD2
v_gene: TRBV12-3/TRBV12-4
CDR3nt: TGTGCCAGCAGTTTACCGGTTAGCGGGTCTGACAATGAGCAGTTCTTC
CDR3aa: CASSLPVSGSDNEQFF

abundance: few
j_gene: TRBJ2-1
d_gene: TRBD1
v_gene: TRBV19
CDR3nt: TGTGCCAGTAGTAGGGGACAGCGATCCTACAATGAGCAGTTCTTC
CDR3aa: CASSRGQRSYNEQFF

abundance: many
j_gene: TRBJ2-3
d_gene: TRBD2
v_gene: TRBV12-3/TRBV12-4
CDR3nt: TGTGCCAGCAGTTTATGGCCTAGCGGGACAGATACGCAGTATTTT
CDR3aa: CASSLWPSGTDTQYF

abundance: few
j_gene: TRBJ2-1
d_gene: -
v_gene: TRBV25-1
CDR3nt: TGTGCCAGCAGACCCCCACTCCGAAGACAGCACAATGAGCAGTTCTTC
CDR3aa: CASRPPLRRQHNEQFF

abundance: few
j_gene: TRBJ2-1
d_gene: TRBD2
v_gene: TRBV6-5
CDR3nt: TGTGCCAGCAGTTACAGGACTACCTACCTGGGAGGGAATGAGCAGTTCTTC
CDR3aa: CASSYRTTYLGGNEQFF

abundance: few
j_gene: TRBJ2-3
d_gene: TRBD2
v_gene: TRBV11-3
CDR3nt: TGTGCCAGCAGCTCCATAGCGGGAGGCGGGAATACGCAGTATTTT
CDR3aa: CASSSIAGGGNTQYF

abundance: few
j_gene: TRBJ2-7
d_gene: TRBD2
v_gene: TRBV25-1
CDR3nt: TGTGCCAGCAGTGAGGGACTAGCGGGAGGGAGTAGAACCTACGAGCAGTACTTC
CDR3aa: CASSEGLAGGSRTYEQYF

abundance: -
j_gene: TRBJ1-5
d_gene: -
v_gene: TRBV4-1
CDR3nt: TGCGCCAGCAGCCAAGTTTTGGGAGATCAGCCCCAGCATTTT
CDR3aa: CASSQVLGDQPQHF

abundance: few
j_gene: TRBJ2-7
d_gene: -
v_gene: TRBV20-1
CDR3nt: TGCAGTGCTTACAGGGTCGAGGAATACTACGAGCAGTACTTC
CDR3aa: CSAYRVEEYYEQYF

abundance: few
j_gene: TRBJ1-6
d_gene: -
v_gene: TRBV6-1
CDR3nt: TGTGCCAGCAGTGAAGCGCCGGCCAGCTCCTATAATTCACCCCTCCACTTT
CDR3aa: CASSEAPASSYNSPLHF

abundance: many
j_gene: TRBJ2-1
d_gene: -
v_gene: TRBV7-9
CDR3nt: TGTGCCAGCAGCTTAGGGAGTACCTCCTACAATGAGCAGTTCTTC
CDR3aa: CASSLGSTSYNEQFF

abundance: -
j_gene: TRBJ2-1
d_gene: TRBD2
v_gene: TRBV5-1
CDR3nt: TGCGCCAGCTTAGCGGGAAATTATGAGCAGTTCTTC
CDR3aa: CASLAGNYEQFF

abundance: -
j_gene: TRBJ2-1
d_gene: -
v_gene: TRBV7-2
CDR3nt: TGTGCCAGCAGCTTGTGGACTGGAGTGAGGGATGAGCAGTTCTTC
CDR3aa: CASSLWTGVRDEQFF

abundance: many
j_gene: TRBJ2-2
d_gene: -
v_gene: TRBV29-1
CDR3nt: TGCAGCGTGGGAAGCGTAAGGGAGCTGTTTTTT
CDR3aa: CSVGSVRELFF

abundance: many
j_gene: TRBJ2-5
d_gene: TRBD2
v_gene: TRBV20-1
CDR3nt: TGCAGTGCTAGAGCGGGGGGAGAGACCCAGTACTTC
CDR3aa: CSARAGGETQYF

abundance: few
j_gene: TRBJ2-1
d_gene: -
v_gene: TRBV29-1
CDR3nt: TGCAGCGTTGAAACCCCGGGACTCCACTACAATGAGCAGTTCTTC
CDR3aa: CSVETPGLHYNEQFF

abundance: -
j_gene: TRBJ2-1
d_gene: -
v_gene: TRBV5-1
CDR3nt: TGCGCCAGCAGGGGACTCCACTACAATGAGCAGTTCTTC
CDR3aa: CASRGLHYNEQFF

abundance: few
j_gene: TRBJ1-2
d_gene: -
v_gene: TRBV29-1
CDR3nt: TGCAGCGTAGCGAGGCAGGAAGACTATGGCTACACCTTC
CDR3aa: CSVARQEDYGYTF

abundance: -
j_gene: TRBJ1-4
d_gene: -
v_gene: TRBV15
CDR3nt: TGTGCCACCAGCAGAGATCTAGGGGCAACTAATGAAAAACTGTTTTTT
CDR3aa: CATSRDLGATNEKLFF

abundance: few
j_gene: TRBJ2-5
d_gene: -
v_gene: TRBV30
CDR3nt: TGTGCCTGGAGTATTGGGGCTAGGGAGACCCAGTACTTC
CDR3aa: CAWSIGARETQYF

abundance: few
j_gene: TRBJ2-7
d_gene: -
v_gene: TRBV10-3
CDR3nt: TGTGCCATCACTTCCGGGAGTAGCTCCTACGAGCAGTACTTC
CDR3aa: CAITSGSSSYEQYF

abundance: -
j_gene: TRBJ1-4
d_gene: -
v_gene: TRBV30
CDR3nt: TGTGCCTGGAGTCGCCAAGTACTCGAAAAACTGTTTTTT
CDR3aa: CAWSRQVLEKLFF

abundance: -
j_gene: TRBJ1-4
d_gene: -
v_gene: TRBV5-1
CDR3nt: TGCGCCAGCAGCTTGACCTCAACTAATGAAAAACTGTTTTTT
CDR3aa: CASSLTSTNEKLFF

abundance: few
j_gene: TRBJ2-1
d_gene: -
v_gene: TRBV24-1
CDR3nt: TGTGCCACCAGCTCCGATGGAGAGGGTCAGGCAGTAGGTTACAATGAGCAGTTCTTC
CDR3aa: CATSSDGEGQAVGYNEQFF

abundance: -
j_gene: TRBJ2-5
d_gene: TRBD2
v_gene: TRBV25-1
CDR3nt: TGTGCCAGCAGTGACCTGGGAGGGGATGAGACCCAGTACTTC
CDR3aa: CASSDLGGDETQYF

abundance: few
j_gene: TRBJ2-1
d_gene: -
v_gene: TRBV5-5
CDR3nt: TGTGCCAGCAGCTTTTCTTCAAACAATGAGCAGTTCTTC
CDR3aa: CASSFSSNNEQFF

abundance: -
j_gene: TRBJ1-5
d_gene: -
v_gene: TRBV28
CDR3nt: TGTGCCAGCAGTTCCTCAGGGGCGGGTCAGCCCCAGCATTTT
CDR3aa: CASSSSGAGQPQHF

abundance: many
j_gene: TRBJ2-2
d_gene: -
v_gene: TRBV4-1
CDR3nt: TGCGCCAGCAGCCAATGGACGGGAGCGGTTGTCGGGGAGCTGTTTTTT
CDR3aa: CASSQWTGAVVGELFF

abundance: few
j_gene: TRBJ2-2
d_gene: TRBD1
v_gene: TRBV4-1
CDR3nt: TGCGCCAGCAGCCAAGAACAACCCAGGGGGCGTATAACCGGGGAGCTGTTTTTT
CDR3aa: CASSQEQPRGRITGELFF

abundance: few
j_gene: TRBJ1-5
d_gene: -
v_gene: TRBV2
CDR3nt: TGTGCCAGCAGTGAAGGGCAGACGCCCCAGCATTTT
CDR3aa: CASSEGQTPQHF

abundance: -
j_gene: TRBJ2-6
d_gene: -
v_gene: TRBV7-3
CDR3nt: TGTGCCAGCAGCTCACTTTTGAGGCACTCTGGGGCCAACGTCCTGACTTTC
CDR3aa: CASSSLLRHSGANVLTF

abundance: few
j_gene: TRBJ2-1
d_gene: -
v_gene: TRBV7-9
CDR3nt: TGTGCCAGCAGCTTAGGATCGGCAGTTACCTACAATGAGCAGTTCTTC
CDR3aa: CASSLGSAVTYNEQFF

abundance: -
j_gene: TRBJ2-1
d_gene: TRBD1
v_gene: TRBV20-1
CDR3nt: TGCAGTGCTAGAGGACCCCCCAAGGGGGCCTTAGGTGCGCAGTTCTTC
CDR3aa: CSARGPPKGALGAQFF

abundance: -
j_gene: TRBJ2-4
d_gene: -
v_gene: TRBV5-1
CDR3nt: TGCGCCAGCAGCTTCACGGGACGGGACCTAGCCAAAAACATTCAGTACTTC
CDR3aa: CASSFTGRDLAKNIQYF

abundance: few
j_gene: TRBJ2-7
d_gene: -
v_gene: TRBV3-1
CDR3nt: TGTGCCAGCAGCCCTGGCGCCGGAGAGCAGTACTTC
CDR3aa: CASSPGAGEQYF

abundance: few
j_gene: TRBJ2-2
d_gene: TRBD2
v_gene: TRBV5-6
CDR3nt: TGTGCCAGCAGCTTGGCCGGGACTAGCGGGAGTGACACCGGGGAGCTGTTTTTT
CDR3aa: CASSLAGTSGSDTGELFF

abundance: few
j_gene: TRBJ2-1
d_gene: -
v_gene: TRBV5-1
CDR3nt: TGCGCCAGCAGCTTAGACTACCCGAGCTCCTACAATGAGCAGTTCTTC
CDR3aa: CASSLDYPSSYNEQFF

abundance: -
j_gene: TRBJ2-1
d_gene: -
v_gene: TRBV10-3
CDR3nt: TGTGCCATCAGTGAAGGGAACTATCTTCGCAATGAGCAGTTCTTC
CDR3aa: CAISEGNYLRNEQFF

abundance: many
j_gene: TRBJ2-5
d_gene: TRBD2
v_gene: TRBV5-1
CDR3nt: TGCGCCAGCAGCCCCGAGGCGGGAGTTGTGGAGACCCAGTACTTC
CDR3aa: CASSPEAGVVETQYF

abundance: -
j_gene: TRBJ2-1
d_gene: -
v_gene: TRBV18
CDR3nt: TGTGCCAGCTCACCGGCAGGGGTTGGTGAGCAGTTCTTC
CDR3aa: CASSPAGVGEQFF

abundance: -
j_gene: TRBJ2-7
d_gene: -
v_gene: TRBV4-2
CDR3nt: TGTGCCAGCAGCCAAGAGCTTCATCCGGCCTACGAGCAGTACTTC
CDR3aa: CASSQELHPAYEQYF

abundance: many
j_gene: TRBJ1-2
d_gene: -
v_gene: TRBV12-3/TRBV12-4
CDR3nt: TGTGCCAGCAGTTTAGGTGGCTACACCTTC
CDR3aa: CASSLGGYTF

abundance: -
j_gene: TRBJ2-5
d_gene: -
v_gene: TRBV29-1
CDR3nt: TGCAGCGTCTCGGGACATCTAAGAAAAGAGACCCAGTACTTC
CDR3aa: CSVSGHLRKETQYF